These T cell receptor beta chains were read from a single sample in a study of beta chain features in type 1 diabetes. TCRdb's copy holds only in-frame clones and misses some; the assay was immunoSEQ multiplex PCR. The table shows some 100,000 clones, with roughly 40% occurring only once. Sequenced: stem cell memory CD4+ T cells from blood. These receptors were obtained from a woman under 30 in good health. Both conserved end residues are part of each CDR3. Each record gives: J gene, D gene, clone size, CDR3 length, V gene, CDR3 DNA, CDR3 protein. D genes are given only for firm matches. Expanded clones get a size class; other rows say once, few or many, or leave the size out.

>TRBJ1-2|NA|NA|11|TRBV28
TGTGCCAGCATGCGGATCGGTGGCTACACCTTC
CASMRIGGYTF
>TRBJ2-7|NA|few|15|TRBV28
TGTGCCAGCAGTTCGCCAGTCGACCGGGTCTACGAGCAGTACTTC
CASSSPVDRVYEQYF
>TRBJ2-3|TRBD2|few|18|TRBV28
TGTGCCAGCAGTTCTCGGGGGGGTAGCGGGAGGGCCACAGATACGCAGTATTTT
CASSSRGGSGRATDTQYF
>TRBJ2-1|NA|NA|15|TRBV7-6
TGTGCCAGCAGCGCTAACAGGGTTGGGCTCGATGAGCAGTTCTTC
CASSANRVGLDEQFF
>TRBJ2-5|TRBD1|NA|14|TRBV30
TGTGCCTGGGAAAGGGGGACAGCCCCAGGGACCCAGTACTTC
CAWERGTAPGTQYF
>TRBJ2-1|TRBD2|NA|15|TRBV5-1
TGCGCCAGCAGCTTGGGGGCGGGGGCCTACAATGAGCAGTTCTTC
CASSLGAGAYNEQFF
>TRBJ2-5|TRBD2|NA|13|TRBV6-5
TGTGCCAGCAGTCCGGGACTATTAGAGACCCAGTACTTC
CASSPGLLETQYF
>TRBJ2-2|NA|few|16|TRBV27
TGTGCCAGCAGCCGATCCGGGTTCTGGAACACCGGGGAGCTGTTTTTT
CASSRSGFWNTGELFF
>TRBJ2-7|TRBD2|NA|15|TRBV7-2
TGTGCCAGCAGCTTAAGGGCGGGAGACCGATACGAGCAGTACTTC
CASSLRAGDRYEQYF
>TRBJ2-5|TRBD1|few|15|TRBV28
TGTGCCAGCAGTCGTCCGGGACAGGGTCAAGAGACCCAGTACTTC
CASSRPGQGQETQYF
>TRBJ2-5|NA|NA|14|TRBV2
TGTGCCAGCAGTGATTTAACAGGTGGAGAGACCCAGTACTTC
CASSDLTGGETQYF
>TRBJ2-1|NA|few|13|TRBV15
TGTGCCACCAGCAGAGATCCGGGGAATGAGCAGTTCTTC
CATSRDPGNEQFF
>TRBJ2-5|NA|NA|13|TRBV9
TGTGCCAGCAGCGCCGGGACTCGGGAGACCCAGTACTTC
CASSAGTRETQYF
>TRBJ2-3|NA|few|11|TRBV20-1
TGCAGTGCCTTTTTAGCGTATACGCAGTATTTT
CSAFLAYTQYF
>TRBJ2-3|TRBD1|NA|14|TRBV28
TGTGCCAGCAGTTCGCCCGGGACAGGCGATACGCAGTATTTT
CASSSPGTGDTQYF
>TRBJ1-1|TRBD1|few|13|TRBV5-1
TGCGCCAGCAGCCCGGGACAGGGAGGTGAAGCTTTCTTT
CASSPGQGGEAFF
>TRBJ2-7|TRBD2|NA|15|TRBV5-6
TGTGCCAGCAGCTTGGTCCTAGCGGGAGGTTGGGAGCAGTACTTC
CASSLVLAGGWEQYF
>TRBJ2-7|TRBD2|NA|15|TRBV2
TGTGCCAGCAGCCCCACTAGCGGGATCTCCTACGAGCAGTACTTC
CASSPTSGISYEQYF
>TRBJ1-2|NA|few|12|TRBV4-2
TGTGCCAGCGCGGGGGACATGCAAGGCTACACCTTC
CASAGDMQGYTF
>TRBJ2-7|NA|NA|14|TRBV28
TGTGCCAGCAGCCTGGGTGGCGGGACCCCCGGGCAGTACTTC
CASSLGGGTPGQYF
>TRBJ2-7|NA|few|13|TRBV10-3
TGTGCCATCAGTGATCGGGGGGCGGACGAGCAGTACTTC
CAISDRGADEQYF
>TRBJ2-7|TRBD2|NA|14|TRBV6-6
TGTGCCAGCAGTTACCAGCGGGGACCCTACGAGCAGTACTTC
CASSYQRGPYEQYF
>TRBJ1-5|NA|few|17|TRBV7-4
TGTGCCAGCAGCTTAGCGAGTCGCAGGGTAAGCAATCAGCCCCAGCATTTT
CASSLASRRVSNQPQHF
>TRBJ2-7|TRBD1|NA|16|TRBV28
TGTGCCAGCAGCGCCTCCGGGACAGGGTTAATTTACGAGCAGTACTTC
CASSASGTGLIYEQYF
>TRBJ2-5|TRBD1|few|14|TRBV7-2
TGTGCCAGCAGCTTGACAGGGGTGGTGGAGACCCAGTACTTC
CASSLTGVVETQYF
>TRBJ2-7|NA|NA|13|TRBV28
TGTGCCAGCTGGGGGGACCGATCCTACGAGCAGTACTTC
CASWGDRSYEQYF
>TRBJ2-4|TRBD2|NA|17|TRBV28
TGTGCCAGCAGTCCTCACCCGGGAGGTGAGGCCAAAAACATTCAGTACTTC
CASSPHPGGEAKNIQYF
>TRBJ2-7|NA|NA|12|TRBV7-9
TGTGCCAGCAGTATGACGGGTTGCGAGCAGTACTTC
CASSMTGCEQYF
>TRBJ2-3|NA|NA|13|TRBV9
TGTGCCAGCACCAGCGGGAGCACAGATACGCAGTATTTT
CASTSGSTDTQYF
>TRBJ2-1|NA|few|17|TRBV29-1
TGCAGCGTTGTAGGGGTAGCGGCGACGAACTCGTACAATGAGCAGTTCTTC
CSVVGVAATNSYNEQFF
>TRBJ2-7|TRBD2|NA|15|TRBV5-6
TGTGCCAGCAGCTTGAGGCCTAGCGGGAGGTACGAGCAGTACTTC
CASSLRPSGRYEQYF
>TRBJ2-3|TRBD1|NA|16|TRBV5-1
TGCGCCAGCAGCTTTCTGGACAGGGACTCCACAGATACGCAGTATTTT
CASSFLDRDSTDTQYF
>TRBJ1-1|NA|once|15|TRBV7-6
TGTGCCAGCAGCTTATGGCGGGGACGTGACACTGAAGCTTTCTTT
CASSLWRGRDTEAFF
>TRBJ1-1|NA|NA|12|TRBV5-6
TGTGCCAGCAGCCGAGCGGACAGTAACGTTTTCTTT
CASSRADSNVFF
>TRBJ1-2|TRBD1|NA|18|TRBV7-9
TGTGCCAGCAGCTTAGGAAGACCGGGACAGGGGGCTAACTATGGCTACACCTTC
CASSLGRPGQGANYGYTF
>TRBJ1-1|NA|few|13|TRBV7-9
TGTGCCAGCACCCAGGGGAGCCGGACTGAAGCTTTCTTT
CASTQGSRTEAFF
>TRBJ2-4|NA|NA|13|TRBV11-3
TGTGCCAGCAGCTTTAACAGTGTGGGTATTCAGTACTTC
CASSFNSVGIQYF
>TRBJ2-2|NA|NA|14|TRBV18
TGTGCCAGCTCAACGAACAGGGACACCGGGGAGCTGTTTTTT
CASSTNRDTGELFF
>TRBJ1-2|NA|few|14|TRBV18
TGTGCCAGCTCACCTCCGGACAACTTCTATGGCTACACCTTC
CASSPPDNFYGYTF
>TRBJ2-1|TRBD2|NA|16|TRBV4-2
TGTGCCAGCAGTCGGACTAGCGGGAGCTCCTACAATGAGCAGTTCTTC
CASSRTSGSSYNEQFF
>TRBJ2-1|TRBD1|NA|15|TRBV18
TGTGCCAGCTCACGGGGGACAGGGGCGTTTTTTGAGCAGTTCTTC
CASSRGTGAFFEQFF
>TRBJ2-1|TRBD1|few|19|TRBV7-3
TGTGCCAGCAGCCCCCGGGACAGGGCATTGGGGCAGGCTCCCAATGAGCAGTTCTTC
CASSPRDRALGQAPNEQFF
>TRBJ2-2|NA|few|10|TRBV30
TGTGCCTGGAACTCCGGGGAGCTGTTTTTT
CAWNSGELFF
>TRBJ2-7|NA|few|14|TRBV28
TGTGCCAGCAAAGAAGGACTTCCAGCCTACGAGCAGTACTTC
CASKEGLPAYEQYF
>TRBJ2-5|NA|few|17|TRBV21-1
TGTGCCAGCAACCCAAGTGGCGACCTGCGGGAGGGAGAGACCCAGTACTTC
CASNPSGDLREGETQYF
>TRBJ2-7|TRBD1|NA|14|TRBV28
TGTGCCAGCAGTTCCTACAGGGGTACCTACGAGCAGTACTTC
CASSSYRGTYEQYF
>TRBJ1-5|NA|once|14|TRBV5-8
TGTGCCAGCCGGATCCGGGTGGACAATCAGCCCCAGCATTTT
CASRIRVDNQPQHF
>TRBJ1-1|NA|NA|16|TRBV18
TGTGCCAGCTCACCACCTGCGCAGGGGCGAAACACTGAAGCTTTCTTT
CASSPPAQGRNTEAFF
>TRBJ1-1|NA|NA|11|TRBV20-1
TGCAGTGCACGGAGGAACACTGAAGCTTTCTTT
CSARRNTEAFF
>TRBJ1-1|TRBD1|NA|15|TRBV11-2
TGTGCCAGCAGTTCCCGACAGGGGATCAGGACTGAAGCTTTCTTT
CASSSRQGIRTEAFF
>TRBJ2-7|NA|NA|15|TRBV23-1
TGCGCCAGCCCTAAGTCAAACAGGAGCTCCTACGAGCAGTACTTC
CASPKSNRSSYEQYF
>TRBJ2-7|TRBD2|NA|16|TRBV7-9
TGTGCCAGCAGCTTAAGGGCGGGAGGCCTCTCCTACGAGCAGTACTTC
CASSLRAGGLSYEQYF
>TRBJ2-1|TRBD2|NA|17|TRBV4-1
TGCGCCAGCAGCCAGACCCCCGTAGCGGGGGCCTACAATGAGCAGTTCTTC
CASSQTPVAGAYNEQFF
>TRBJ2-1|NA|NA|14|TRBV9
TGTGCCAGCAGCGCAAGGACAGTCTACAATGAGCAGTTCTTC
CASSARTVYNEQFF
>TRBJ2-1|NA|NA|15|TRBV2
TGTGCCAGCAGAGGTGGACTGAGCTCCTACAATGAGCAGTTCTTC
CASRGGLSSYNEQFF
>TRBJ1-4|NA|few|13|TRBV6-5
TGTGCCAGCAAAGGGGGAATGCGTGAAAAACTGTTTTTT
CASKGGMREKLFF
>TRBJ2-7|TRBD2|NA|16|TRBV5-1
TGCGCCAGCAGCTTATTCATAGCGGGAGCGGGTTACGAGCAGTACTTC
CASSLFIAGAGYEQYF